These T cell receptor beta chains were read from a single sample in a study of cytotoxic CD8 clonotypes in ibrutinib-treated CLL. Repertoires were generated with immunoSEQ multiplex PCR, while TCRdb's copy carries only in-frame clones and drops some. The profile shows roughly 250,000 clones, under 80% of them singletons. Sequences were derived from PBMCs, sampled after 24 months of ibrutinib treatment. These receptors were obtained from a human donor with chronic lymphocytic leukemia. Each CDR3 is given with its conserved first and last residue. The D gene is left open where the match is weak. Only part of the rows carry a size: once, few, many, or a class if the clone is expanded.

V gene,clone size,D gene,J gene,CDR3 DNA,CDR3 protein
TRBV11-3,-,TRBD1,TRBJ2-3,TGTGCCAGCAGCATGGGGACAGGGGGAATTACAGATACGCAGTATTTT,CASSMGTGGITDTQYF
TRBV6-6,-,TRBD1,TRBJ2-7,TGTGCCAGCAGCTACGGACAGGAAACCTACGAGCAGTACTTC,CASSYGQETYEQYF
TRBV9,-,TRBD2,TRBJ2-2,TGTGCCAGCAGCGTAGGCGGCCTAGCGGGAAATCCCGGGGAGCTGTTTTTT,CASSVGGLAGNPGELFF
TRBV19,-,-,TRBJ1-5,TGTGCCAGTAGTACCGGCAGGCATGGGCATTTT,CASSTGRHGHF
TRBV7-2,-,TRBD1,TRBJ2-7,TGTGCCAGCAGCCCGGGACAGGGACTTTACGAGCAGTACTTC,CASSPGQGLYEQYF
TRBV9,-,-,TRBJ1-2,TGTGCCAGCAGCGTAGCTGCCCAGAAAGTCTATGGCTACACCTTC,CASSVAAQKVYGYTF
TRBV10-3,-,TRBD2,TRBJ2-3,TGTGCCATCAGTGGGACCGGGACTAGCGGGAGTTATACGCAGTATTTT,CAISGTGTSGSYTQYF
TRBV18,few,-,TRBJ1-5,TGTGCCAGCTCAACGTCGGCCGCTAGCAATCAGCCCCAGCATTTT,CASSTSAASNQPQHF
TRBV6-5,few,-,TRBJ1-1,TGTGCCAGCAGTTTAGAACCGAACACTGAAGCTTTCTTT,CASSLEPNTEAFF
TRBV19,-,-,TRBJ1-1,TGTGCCAGTACCCCCATGGGAGCAGGGAGTGAAGCTTTCTTT,CASTPMGAGSEAFF
TRBV6-6,-,TRBD1,TRBJ2-7,TGTGCCAGCAGTCCCCCGGGACAGTCCTACGAGCAGTACTTC,CASSPPGQSYEQYF
TRBV29-1,-,-,TRBJ2-7,TGCAGCGGACGGACAGTGAGCCACGAGCAGTACTTC,CSGRTVSHEQYF
TRBV5-1,-,TRBD1,TRBJ1-5,TGCGCCAGCAGCTTGGGGACAGGGGCCGCACTCCATTTT,CASSLGTGAALHF
TRBV5-1,-,-,TRBJ2-6,TGCGCCAGCAGCTTGGCCGCCGACACTGCTGGGGCCAACGTCCTGACTTTC,CASSLAADTAGANVLTF
TRBV5-1,-,-,TRBJ2-7,TGCGCCAGCAGCTTGTTTCCAGGGATATCGGACGAGCAGTACTTC,CASSLFPGISDEQYF
TRBV7-2,-,-,TRBJ2-1,TGTGCCAGCAGCTCTGACAGCTACAATGAGCAGTTCTTC,CASSSDSYNEQFF
TRBV5-5,-,-,TRBJ1-2,TGTGCCAGCAGCCGGGAGGGGCGATCGGGGTATGGCTACACCTTC,CASSREGRSGYGYTF
TRBV18,few,-,TRBJ2-7,TGTGCCAGCTCCCGCTTGAGGGATAACGAGCAGTACTTC,CASSRLRDNEQYF
TRBV7-9,-,-,TRBJ1-3,TGTGCCAGCAGCTTCTTGACGACAGGTGCATTTAGAAACACCATATATTTT,CASSFLTTGAFRNTIYF
TRBV28,-,-,TRBJ1-5,TGTGCCAGCACCGGGACCTCCGATCAGCCCCAGCATTTT,CASTGTSDQPQHF
TRBV10-3,-,-,TRBJ2-2,TGTGCCATCAGTGAGTCACAGCCGAACACCGGGGAGCTGTTTTTT,CAISESQPNTGELFF
TRBV29-1,once,-,TRBJ2-7,TGCAGCGTTGTTGGGGGGCGGGACTCCTACGAGCAGTACTTC,CSVVGGRDSYEQYF
TRBV4-2,-,-,TRBJ2-1,TGTGCCAGCTCGGGTGGGGCGAGGGATGAGCAGTTCTTC,CASSGGARDEQFF
TRBV19,-,-,TRBJ2-1,TGTGCCAGTAGTATATTAGGGGGGAACCCAAATGAGCAGTTCTTC,CASSILGGNPNEQFF
TRBV5-1,-,TRBD2,TRBJ2-3,TGCGCCAGCAATCGGGGACTAGCGGGTCCTAGCACAGATACGCAGTATTTT,CASNRGLAGPSTDTQYF
TRBV30,-,-,TRBJ2-6,TGTGCCTGGAGTGTACGCCTTTCCAACTCTGGGGCCAACGTCCTGACTTTC,CAWSVRLSNSGANVLTF
TRBV30,-,-,TRBJ2-6,TGTGCCTGGATTTCTGGGGCCAACGTCCTGACTTTC,CAWISGANVLTF
TRBV27,-,TRBD2,TRBJ2-7,TGTGCCAGCAGTTCTCTAGCGGGAGGGAGCTCCTACGAGCAGTACTTC,CASSSLAGGSSYEQYF
TRBV9,-,TRBD2,TRBJ2-3,TGTGCCAGCAGCGGGAGTGGCGGGAGTCAAGATACGCAGTATTTT,CASSGSGGSQDTQYF
TRBV19,-,TRBD1,TRBJ1-2,TGTGCCAGTAGTAAAGACAGGGAAGGTGGCTACACCTTC,CASSKDREGGYTF
TRBV27,-,TRBD1,TRBJ2-2,TGTGCCAGCAGTCTACTCCGGACAGGGGGCTCCACCGGGGAGCTGTTTTTT,CASSLLRTGGSTGELFF
TRBV2,once,TRBD1,TRBJ2-5,TGTGCCAGCAGCGGAATCACAGGGGGCATACAAGAGACCCAGTACTTC,CASSGITGGIQETQYF
TRBV6-6,-,-,TRBJ2-1,TGTGCCAGCAGTGCCGCGGTGTCTGGGCGACTTCTTGAGCAGTTCTTC,CASSAAVSGRLLEQFF
TRBV25-1,-,TRBD2,TRBJ2-7,TGTGCCAGCAGTGAATGGGAGGGTCTGACCTCCTACGAGCAGTACTTC,CASSEWEGLTSYEQYF
TRBV6-6,-,-,TRBJ1-2,TGTGCCAGCAACCAAGACACTCCTTTGAGGGGCTACACCTTC,CASNQDTPLRGYTF
TRBV6-5,few,-,TRBJ2-1,TGTGCCAGCAGTTATCAAGTGCGGGATGAGCAGTTCTTC,CASSYQVRDEQFF
TRBV9,-,-,TRBJ2-1,TGTGCCAGCAGCGTAGGAGCGGGCTCAAGGGACAATGAGCAGTTCTTC,CASSVGAGSRDNEQFF
TRBV19,-,-,TRBJ1-1,TGTGCCAGTAGTCTTTCACAGGGCAGGAAATCTGAAGCTTTCTTT,CASSLSQGRKSEAFF
TRBV19,-,-,TRBJ1-5,TGTGCCAGTAACGAGAGGGCTTGGAATCAGCCCCAGCATTTT,CASNERAWNQPQHF
TRBV6-4,-,-,TRBJ1-1,TGTGCCAGCAGCCCCCAGGGTTTGGGCACTGAAGCTTTCTTT,CASSPQGLGTEAFF
TRBV27,-,TRBD1,TRBJ2-2,TGTGCCACCCGCCGGGACAGGGTTTCCACCGGGGAGCTGTTTTTT,CATRRDRVSTGELFF
TRBV27,once,TRBD2,TRBJ2-1,TGTGCCAGCAGTTTAATTCCAGCGGGAGATCCCTACAATGAGCAGTTCTTC,CASSLIPAGDPYNEQFF